This entry concerns a single TCR beta chain. The sample is drawn from a study of blood T cell repertoires in COVID-19. In the study overall: Spain, Italy and the United States supplied samples that represented acute and convalescent COVID-19. T cells, B-cell-depleted T cells, or PBMCs supplied cDNA or gDNA.

In the original processing: Cell counts per sample came from amplifying reference gene primers. The method was immunoSEQ multiplex PCR; TCRdb's version includes in-frame clones alone and lacks a portion of them. V and J calls and clone size are copied from that table; D and trimming were computed from the DNA. Altogether roughly 140,000 clones are present, 88% being singletons, with the ten largest covering over 2%. This CDR3 spans 13 amino acids. V was shortened by 4 bases and J by 8 bases, with 14 bases between the two germline ends. Looked up from germline, CDR1 is SGHTA and CDR2 is FQGTGA. The V call is TRBV7-3, the J call TRBJ1-2; D remains ambiguous. This TCR was recovered from a human donor in a cohort sampled during active COVID-19. The sequenced sample consisted of peripheral blood. CDR3 loop: CASSSRGLDGYTF. The CDR3 nucleotides read TGTGCCAGCAGCTCTCGAGGGTTAGACGGCTACACCTTC. Together with reference TRBV7-3 and TRBJ1-2, the CDR3 gives the full variable domain: GAGVSQTPSNKVTEKGKYVELRCDPISGHTALYWYRQSLGQGPEFLIYFQGTGAADDSGLPNDRFFAVRPEGSVSTLKIQRTERGDSAVYLCASSSRGLDGYTFGSGTRLTVV.